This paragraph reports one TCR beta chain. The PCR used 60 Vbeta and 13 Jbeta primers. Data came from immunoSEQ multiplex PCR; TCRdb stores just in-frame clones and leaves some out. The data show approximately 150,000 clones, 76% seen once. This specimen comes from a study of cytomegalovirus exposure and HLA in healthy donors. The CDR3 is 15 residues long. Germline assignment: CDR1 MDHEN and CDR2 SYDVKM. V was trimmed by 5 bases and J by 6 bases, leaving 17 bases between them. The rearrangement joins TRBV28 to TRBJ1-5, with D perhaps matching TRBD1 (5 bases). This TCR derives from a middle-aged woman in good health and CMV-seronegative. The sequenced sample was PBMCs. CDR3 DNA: TGTGCCAGCAGTCCCAGCGCAGGGCATATTCAGCCCCAGCATTTT. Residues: CASSPSAGHIQPQHF.